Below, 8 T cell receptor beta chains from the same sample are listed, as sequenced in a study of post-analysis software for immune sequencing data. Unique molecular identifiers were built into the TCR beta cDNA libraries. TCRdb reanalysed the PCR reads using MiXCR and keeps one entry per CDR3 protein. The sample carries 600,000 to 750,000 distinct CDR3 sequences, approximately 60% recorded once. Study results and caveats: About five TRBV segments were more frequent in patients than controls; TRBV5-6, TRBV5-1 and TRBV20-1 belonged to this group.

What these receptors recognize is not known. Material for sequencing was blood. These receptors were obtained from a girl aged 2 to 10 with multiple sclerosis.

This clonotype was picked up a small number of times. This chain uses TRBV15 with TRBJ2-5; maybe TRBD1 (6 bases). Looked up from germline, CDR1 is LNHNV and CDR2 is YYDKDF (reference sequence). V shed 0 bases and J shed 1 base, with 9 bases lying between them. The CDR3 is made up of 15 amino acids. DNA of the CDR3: TGTGCCACCAGCAGAGAACAGGGCCCCCAAGAGACCCAGTACTTC. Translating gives CATSREQGPQETQYF.

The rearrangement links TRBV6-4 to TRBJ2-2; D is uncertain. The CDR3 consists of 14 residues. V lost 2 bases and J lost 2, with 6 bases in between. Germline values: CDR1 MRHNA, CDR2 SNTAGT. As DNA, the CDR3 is TGTGCCAGCAGTGACGGGCGTAACACCGGGGAGCTGTTTTTT. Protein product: CASSDGRNTGELFF.

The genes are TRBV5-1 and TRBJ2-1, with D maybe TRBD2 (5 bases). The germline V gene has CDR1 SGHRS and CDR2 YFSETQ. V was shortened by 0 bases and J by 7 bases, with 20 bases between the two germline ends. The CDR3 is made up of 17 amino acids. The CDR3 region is CASSLDTGSIAGNEQFF. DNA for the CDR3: TGCGCCAGCAGCTTGGATACGGGATCTATCGCCGGTAATGAGCAGTTCTTC.

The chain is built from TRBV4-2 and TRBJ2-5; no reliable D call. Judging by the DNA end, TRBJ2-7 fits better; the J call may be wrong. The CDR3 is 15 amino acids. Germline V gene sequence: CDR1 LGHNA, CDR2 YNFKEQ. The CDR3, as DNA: TGTGCCAGCAGCCAAGATTTCGGGTTCACCTACGAGCAGTACTTC. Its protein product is CASSQDFGFTYEQYF.

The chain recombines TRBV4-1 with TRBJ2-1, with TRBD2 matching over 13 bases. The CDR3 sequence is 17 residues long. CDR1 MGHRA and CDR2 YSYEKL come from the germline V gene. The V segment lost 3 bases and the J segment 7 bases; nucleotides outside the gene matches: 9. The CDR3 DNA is TGCGCCAGCAGCCACTCACTAGCGGGAGGGATGGGGAATGAGCAGTTCTTC. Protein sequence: CASSHSLAGGMGNEQFF.

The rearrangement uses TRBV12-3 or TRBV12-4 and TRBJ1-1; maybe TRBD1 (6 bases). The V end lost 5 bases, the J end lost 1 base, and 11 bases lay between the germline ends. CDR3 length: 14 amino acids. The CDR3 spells CASSPGHGNTEAFF. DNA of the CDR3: TGTGCCAGCAGTCCGGGACACGGGAACACTGAAGCTTTCTTT.

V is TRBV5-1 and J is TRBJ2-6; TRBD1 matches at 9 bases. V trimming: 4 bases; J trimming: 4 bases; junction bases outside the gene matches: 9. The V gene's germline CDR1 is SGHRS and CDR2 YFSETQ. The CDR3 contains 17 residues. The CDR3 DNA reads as TGCGCCAGCAGCACGCGCAGGACAGGGGTAGGGGCCAACGTCCTGACTTTC. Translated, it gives CASSTRRTGVGANVLTF.

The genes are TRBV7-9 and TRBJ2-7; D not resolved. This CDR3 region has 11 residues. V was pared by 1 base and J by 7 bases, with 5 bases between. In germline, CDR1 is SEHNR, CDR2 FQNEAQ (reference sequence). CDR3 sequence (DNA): TGTGCCAGCAGCTTAGATGGGGAGCAGTACTTC. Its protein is CASSLDGEQYF. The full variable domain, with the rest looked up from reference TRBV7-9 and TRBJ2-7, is DTGVSQNPRHKITKRGQNVTFRCDPISEHNRLYWYRQTLGQGPEFLTYFQNEAQLEKSRLLSDRFSAERPKGSFSTLEIQRTEQGDSAMYLCASSLDGEQYFGPGTRLTVT.